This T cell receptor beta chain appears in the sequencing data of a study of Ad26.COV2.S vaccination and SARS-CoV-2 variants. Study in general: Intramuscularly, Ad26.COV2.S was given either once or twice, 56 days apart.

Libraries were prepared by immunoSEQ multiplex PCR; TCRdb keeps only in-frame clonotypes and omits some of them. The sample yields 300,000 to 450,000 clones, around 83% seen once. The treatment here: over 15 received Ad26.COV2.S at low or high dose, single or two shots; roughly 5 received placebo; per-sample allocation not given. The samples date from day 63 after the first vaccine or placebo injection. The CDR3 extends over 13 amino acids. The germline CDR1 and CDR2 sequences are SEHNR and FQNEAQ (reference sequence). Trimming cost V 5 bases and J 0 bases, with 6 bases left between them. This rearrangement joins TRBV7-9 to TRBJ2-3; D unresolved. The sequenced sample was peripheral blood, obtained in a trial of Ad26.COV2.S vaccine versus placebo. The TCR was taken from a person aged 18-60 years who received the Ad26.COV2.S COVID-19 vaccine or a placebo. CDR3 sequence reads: CASSIPSTDTQYF. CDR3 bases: TGTGCCAGCAGCATACCTAGCACAGATACGCAGTATTTT.